The entry below gives a single T cell receptor beta chain sequence along with its context. Brentuximab vedotin exposure varied, and every patient relapsed after autologous stem cell transplantation. CDR1 and CDR2 (germline): KGHSH, LQKENI. This CDR3 contains 15 residues. Deletions cut 0 bases from V and 6 bases from J, with 9 bases between. This record belongs to a study of PD-1 blockade in classical Hodgkin lymphoma. Assay: immunoSEQ multiplex PCR; the TCRdb copy retains only in-frame clones and omits some. The data hold 39,000 or so clones, with approximately 90% observed a single time. The gene calls are TRBV18 and TRBJ1-6; TRBD1 is a possible D gene (5 bases). The source was peripheral blood mononuclear cells (PBMCs), collected before the second cycle of nivolumab. This TCR came from a human donor with classical Hodgkin lymphoma. The CDR3 is CASSPPSRGNSPLHF. In DNA, the CDR3 is TGTGCCAGCTCACCACCATCAAGGGGTAATTCACCCCTCCACTTT. Together with reference TRBV18 and TRBJ1-6, the CDR3 gives the full variable domain: NAGVMQNPRHLVRRRGQEARLRCSPMKGHSHVYWYRQLPEEGLKFMVYLQKENIIDESGMPKERFSAEFPKEGPSILRIQQVVRGDSAAYFCASSPPSRGNSPLHFGNGTRLTVT.